Below are 13 T cell receptor beta chains sequenced from a single sample in a study of T cell repertoires in cytomegalovirus infection. TCRdb independently ran MiXCR on the reads; one entry per CDR3 protein. The table includes approximately 400,000 distinct CDR3 sequences, roughly 31% detected once. The sequencing input was PBMCs. All receptors derive from a human donor in good health (CMV status not recorded). Some clones in this sample may be carry-over from other donors' samples.

This clonotype occurred a few times. This chain links TRBV2 with TRBJ2-2, with 7 bases lining up with TRBD1. Losses at the gene ends were 1 base for V and 5 bases for J; bases not matched to a gene: 7. Per the germline V gene, CDR1 is SNHLY and CDR2 is FYNNEI. CDR3 length: 16 amino acids. The CDR3 loop is CASSEEAGGITGELFF. The CDR3 region has the DNA TGTGCCAGCAGTGAAGAGGCAGGGGGAATAACCGGGGAGCTGTTTTTT.

Only a few counts were recorded for this clonotype. The gene calls are TRBV18 and TRBJ2-3; D is unclear. Trimming removed 1 base at V and 0 bases at J, with 11 bases between. The CDR3 is 16 amino acids. Germline CDR1 is KGHSH and CDR2 is LQKENI. CDR3 sequence (DNA): TGTGCCAGCTCACCACTACCACAGTTTAGCACAGATACGCAGTATTTT. Translated, it gives CASSPLPQFSTDTQYF.

The gene calls are TRBV23-1 and TRBJ1-6; D unclear. TRBV23-1 belongs to the ORF category, with a function that is uncertain. Trimming removed 6 bases at V and 4 bases at J, with 13 bases between. The CDR3 length is 15 residues. This CDR3 is CASRVQLRYNSPLHF. In DNA form, the CDR3 reads TGCGCCAGCAGGGTCCAACTTCGGTATAATTCACCCCTCCACTTT.

V gene TRBV19 combines with J gene TRBJ2-7, with D unclear. The germline CDR1 and CDR2 sequences are LNHDA and SQIVND (reference sequence). The CDR3 totals 15 residues. Trimming removed 2 bases at V and 0 bases at J, with 11 bases between. CDR3 in amino acids: CASSIRDSGSYEQYF. For the CDR3, the DNA is TGTGCCAGTAGTATAAGGGATAGTGGCTCCTACGAGCAGTACTTC.

The rearrangement uses TRBV29-1 and TRBJ2-3; no clear D. V shed 5 bases and J shed 2 bases, with 8 bases lying between them. Germline V gene sequence: CDR1 SQVTM, CDR2 ANQGSEA. The length of the CDR3 is 12 residues. This chain's CDR3 is CSVSLVTDTQYF. The CDR3 DNA reads as TGCAGCGTTTCTCTAGTCACAGATACGCAGTATTTT.

The chain recombines TRBV27 with TRBJ2-4; TRBD1 agrees at 9 bases. V lost 6 bases, J lost 1 base, and 4 bases stayed unmatched. The CDR3 is 15 residues long. Germline CDR1 MNHEY, CDR2 SMNVEV (reference sequence). This CDR3 is CASRGTGTAKNIQYF. The CDR3 DNA reads as TGTGCCAGCAGAGGGACAGGGACGGCCAAAAACATTCAGTACTTC.

About this clonotype: One junction end disagrees with the germline gene, perhaps due to a read error. V gene TRBV6-2 or TRBV6-3 combines with J gene TRBJ1-6, with D perhaps TRBD1 (5 bases). This CDR3 region has 13 residues. Germline-derived CDR1 and CDR2 are MNHEY and SVGEGT. The CDR3 bases are TGTTCCAGCAGGCGGGACGGGAATTCACCCCTCCACTTT. Amino acid sequence: CSSRRDGNSPLHF.

Of note for this clonotype: Lacking the conserved final phenylalanine or tryptophan, this CDR3 likely reflects a read error. The rearrangement joins TRBV4-2 to TRBJ2-4, with 8 bases identical to TRBD2. The trim removed 0 bases at V and 5 bases at J, leaving 9 bases unmatched. Germline V lookup: CDR1 LGHNA, CDR2 YNFKEQ. The CDR3 extends over 17 amino acids. In nucleotides, the CDR3 is TGTGCCAGCAGCCAAGATTACTACGGGGGGGCCGAAAACATTCAGTACTTA. Protein sequence: CASSQDYYGGAENIQYL.

This clonotype has just a few counts. Here the CDR3 DNA reads TGTGCCAGCAGTTTAGGGGGGGCGGGGGAGTACGAGCAGTACTTC. Translating it yields CASSLGGAGEYEQYF. J is TRBJ2-7 and V is TRBV12-3 or TRBV12-4, with D possibly being TRBD2 (7 bases). CDR3 length: 15 amino acids. V gave up 1 base and J gave up 4 bases, with 14 bases separating them.

This clonotype was seen more than once but under ten times. This chain joins TRBV27 and TRBJ2-3; D is ambiguous. Trimming removed 4 bases from V and 1 base from J, with 6 bases in between. This CDR3 has 13 residues. Looked up from germline, CDR1 is MNHEY and CDR2 is SMNVEV (reference sequence). The CDR3 region has the DNA TGTGCCAGCAGTTCCCTCGGCACAGATACGCAGTATTTT. Encoded protein: CASSSLGTDTQYF.

This clonotype was seen repeatedly, ten times or more. This chain uses TRBV7-2 with TRBJ2-7, with D uncertain. CDR3 length: 14 residues. The ends were cut back, 5 bases at V and 2 bases at J, with 13 bases in the middle. CDR1 and CDR2 from the germline V gene are SGHTA and FQGNSA. The DNA for the CDR3 is TGTGCCAGCAGCACCTCGGACGTCACCTACGAGCAGTACTTC. Translating gives CASSTSDVTYEQYF. Filled out from reference TRBV7-2 and TRBJ2-7, the complete variable domain reads GAGVSQSPSNKVTEKGKDVELRCDPISGHTALYWYRQSLGQGLEFLIYFQGNSAPDKSGLPSDRFSAERTGGSVSTLTIQRTQQEDSAVYLCASSTSDVTYEQYFGPGTRLTVT.

V usage is TRBV24-1 and J usage is TRBJ2-7; 7 nucleotides align to TRBD2. The CDR3 totals 14 residues. The trim removed 4 bases at V and 0 bases at J, leaving 2 bases unmatched. Germline V CDR1 and CDR2: KGHDR, SFDVKD. The CDR3 sequence: CATSDWTSSYEQYF. As DNA, the CDR3 is TGTGCCACCAGTGACTGGACTAGCTCCTACGAGCAGTACTTC.

The chain couples TRBV11-2 to TRBJ2-7; 12 positions agree with TRBD1. The V gene end was trimmed by 5 bases and the J gene end by 0 bases; junction bases not matched to a gene: 11. Looked up from germline, CDR1 is SGHAT and CDR2 is FQNNGV. The CDR3 is 18 residues long. CDR3 in DNA: TGTGCCAGCAGCATTTCCGGGACAGGGGGCGGAAGCTCCTACGAGCAGTACTTC. Its translation: CASSISGTGGGSSYEQYF.